This T cell receptor (beta chain) emerged from a study of T cell responses to AZD1222 COVID-19 vaccine. Clones were sequenced by immunoSEQ multiplex PCR, and TCRdb holds only the in-frame ones, with some missing. This table has about 88,000 clones, about nine tenths appearing once. J gave up 4 bases and V 8 bases, and 1 base lay outside the gene matches. This CDR3 comprises 11 residues. Germline CDR1 is LGHDT and CDR2 is YNNKEL (reference sequence). V gene TRBV3-1 (or the pseudogene TRBV3-2) combines with J gene TRBJ2-5, with TRBD2 matching 7 bases. The sequenced sample was peripheral blood, obtained 28 days after the second AZD1222 dose. The source of this sequence is an adult who received the AZD1222 COVID-19 vaccine. The CDR3 sequence is CASGGGETQYF. CDR3 coding DNA: TGTGCCAGCGGGGGGGGAGAGACCCAGTACTTC.